This TCR beta chain was captured by sequencing in a study of lymphopenia after photon versus proton radiotherapy. Study results and limitations: After the lymphocyte nadir, photon-treated repertoires showed oligoclonal expansion, especially of CD8+ Temra cells.

Looked up from germline, CDR1 is MNHNS and CDR2 is SASEGT. The V and J ends lost 9 bases and 4 bases respectively, with 18 bases between them. The CDR3 has 14 amino acids. The method was immunoSEQ multiplex PCR; TCRdb's version includes in-frame clones alone and lacks a portion of them. The data contain about 39,000 clones, about 90% of them singletons. This clone was detected a few times. Its antigen remains unknown. The input for sequencing was peripheral blood, taken from a patient treated with photon-based radiotherapy. The chain carries TRBV6-1 and TRBJ2-5; D is unclear. This TCR derives from a man between 60 and 75 years old with cholangiocarcinoma. As DNA, the CDR3 is TGTGCCAGTCGCTTTTCGGTAGCAGGAGAGACCCAGTACTTC. It codes for CASRFSVAGETQYF.